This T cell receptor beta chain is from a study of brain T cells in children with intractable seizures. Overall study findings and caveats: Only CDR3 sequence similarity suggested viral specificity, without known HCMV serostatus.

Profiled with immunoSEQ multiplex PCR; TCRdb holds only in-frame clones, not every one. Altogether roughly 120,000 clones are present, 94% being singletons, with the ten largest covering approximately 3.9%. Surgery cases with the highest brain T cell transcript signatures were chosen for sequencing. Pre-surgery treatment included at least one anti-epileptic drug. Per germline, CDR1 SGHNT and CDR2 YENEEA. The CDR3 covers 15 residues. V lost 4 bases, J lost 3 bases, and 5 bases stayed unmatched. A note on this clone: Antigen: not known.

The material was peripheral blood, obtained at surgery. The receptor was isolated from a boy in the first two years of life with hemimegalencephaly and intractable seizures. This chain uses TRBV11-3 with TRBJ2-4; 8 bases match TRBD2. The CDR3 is CASSSHSGSKNIQYF. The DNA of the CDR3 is TGTGCCAGCAGCTCCCACAGCGGGAGCAAAAACATTCAGTACTTC.